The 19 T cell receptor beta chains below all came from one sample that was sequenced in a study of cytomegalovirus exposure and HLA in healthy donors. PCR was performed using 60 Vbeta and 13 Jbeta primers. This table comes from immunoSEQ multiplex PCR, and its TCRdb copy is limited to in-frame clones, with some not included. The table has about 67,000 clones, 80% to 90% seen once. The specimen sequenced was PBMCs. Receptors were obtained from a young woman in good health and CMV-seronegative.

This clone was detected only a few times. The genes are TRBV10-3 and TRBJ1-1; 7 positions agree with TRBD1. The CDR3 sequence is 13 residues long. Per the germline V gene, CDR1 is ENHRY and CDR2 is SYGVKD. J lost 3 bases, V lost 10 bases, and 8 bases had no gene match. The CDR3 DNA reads TGTGCCACGTCGCTCGGGACAGACACTGAAGCTTTCTTT. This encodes CATSLGTDTEAFF.

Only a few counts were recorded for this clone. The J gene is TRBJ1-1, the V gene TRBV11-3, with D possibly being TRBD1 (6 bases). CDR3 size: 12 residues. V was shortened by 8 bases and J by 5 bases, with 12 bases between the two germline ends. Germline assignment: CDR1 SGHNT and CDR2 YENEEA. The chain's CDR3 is CASAKGGTEAFF. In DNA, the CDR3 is TGTGCCAGCGCTAAGGGGGGGACTGAAGCTTTCTTT.

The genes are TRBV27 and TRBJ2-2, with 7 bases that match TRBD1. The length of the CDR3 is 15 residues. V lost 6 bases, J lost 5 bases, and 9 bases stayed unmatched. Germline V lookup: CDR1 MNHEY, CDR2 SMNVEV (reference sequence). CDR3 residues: CASRGWTGPTGELFF. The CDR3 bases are TGTGCCAGCAGGGGCTGGACAGGTCCGACCGGGGAGCTGTTTTTT.

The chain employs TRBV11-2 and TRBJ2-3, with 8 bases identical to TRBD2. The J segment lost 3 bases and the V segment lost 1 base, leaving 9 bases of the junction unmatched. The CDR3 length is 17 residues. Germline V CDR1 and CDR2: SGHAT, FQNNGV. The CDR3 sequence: CASSLGLRGGPTDTQYF. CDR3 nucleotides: TGTGCCAGCAGCTTAGGTCTCCGGGGGGGCCCAACAGATACGCAGTATTTT.

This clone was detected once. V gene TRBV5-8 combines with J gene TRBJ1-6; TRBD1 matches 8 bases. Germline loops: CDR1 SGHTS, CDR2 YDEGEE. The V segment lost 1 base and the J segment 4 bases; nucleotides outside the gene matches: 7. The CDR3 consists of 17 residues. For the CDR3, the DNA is TGTGCCAGCAGCTTGTTCCCAGGGGGCAATTATAATTCACCCCTCCACTTT. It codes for CASSLFPGGNYNSPLHF. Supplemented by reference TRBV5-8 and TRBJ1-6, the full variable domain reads EAGVTQSPTHLIKTRGQQATLRCSPISGHTSVYWYQQALGLGLQFLLWYDEGEERNRGNFPPRFSGRQFPNYSSELNVNALELEDSALYLCASSLFPGGNYNSPLHFGNGTRLTVT.

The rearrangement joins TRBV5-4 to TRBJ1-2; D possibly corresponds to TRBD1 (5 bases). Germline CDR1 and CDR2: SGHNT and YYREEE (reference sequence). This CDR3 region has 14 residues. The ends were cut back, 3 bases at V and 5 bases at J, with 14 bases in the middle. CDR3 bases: TGTGCCAGCAGCTCGGGGGGGGGTGGGTATGGCTACACCTTC. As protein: CASSSGGGGYGYTF.

DNA of the CDR3: TGTGCCAGCAGGGAAAGGACAGCCAGCAATCAGCCCCAGCATTTT. Translation: CASRERTASNQPQHF. The chain is built from TRBV7-8 and TRBJ1-5; the D gene is possibly TRBD1 (6 bases). V lost 6 bases to trimming and J lost 1 base, with 13 bases between them. Per the germline V gene, CDR1 is SGHVS and CDR2 is FQNEAQ. The CDR3 is 15 amino acids.

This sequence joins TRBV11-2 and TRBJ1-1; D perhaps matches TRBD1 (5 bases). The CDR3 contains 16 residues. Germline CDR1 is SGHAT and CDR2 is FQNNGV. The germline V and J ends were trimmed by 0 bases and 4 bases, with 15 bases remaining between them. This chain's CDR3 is CASSLEVGPRGTEAFF. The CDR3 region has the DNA TGTGCCAGCAGCTTAGAGGTCGGGCCTAGGGGCACTGAAGCTTTCTTT. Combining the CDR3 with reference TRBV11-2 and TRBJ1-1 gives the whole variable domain EAGVAQSPRYKIIEKRQSVAFWCNPISGHATLYWYQQILGQGPKLLIQFQNNGVVDDSQLPKDRFSAERLKGVDSTLKIQPAKLEDSAVYLCASSLEVGPRGTEAFFGQGTRLTVV.

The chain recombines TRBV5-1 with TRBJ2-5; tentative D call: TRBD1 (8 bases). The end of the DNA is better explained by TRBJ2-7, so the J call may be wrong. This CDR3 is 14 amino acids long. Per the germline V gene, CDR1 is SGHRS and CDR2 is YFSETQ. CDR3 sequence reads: CASSLTGGGYEQYF. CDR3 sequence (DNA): TGCGCCAGCAGCTTGACAGGGGGGGGCTACGAGCAGTACTTC.

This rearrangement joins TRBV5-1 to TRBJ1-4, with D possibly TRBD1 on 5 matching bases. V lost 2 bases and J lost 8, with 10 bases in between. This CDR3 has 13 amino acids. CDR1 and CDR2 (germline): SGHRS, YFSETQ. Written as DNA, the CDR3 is TGCGCCAGCAGCTTCGCAGGGAGGGAAAAACTGTTTTTT. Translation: CASSFAGREKLFF.

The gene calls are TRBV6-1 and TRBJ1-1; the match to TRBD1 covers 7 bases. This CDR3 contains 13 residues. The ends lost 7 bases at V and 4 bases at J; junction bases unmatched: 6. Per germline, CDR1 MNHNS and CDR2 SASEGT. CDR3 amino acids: CASIYTGATEAFF. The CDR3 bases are TGTGCCAGCATTTACACAGGGGCCACTGAAGCTTTCTTT.

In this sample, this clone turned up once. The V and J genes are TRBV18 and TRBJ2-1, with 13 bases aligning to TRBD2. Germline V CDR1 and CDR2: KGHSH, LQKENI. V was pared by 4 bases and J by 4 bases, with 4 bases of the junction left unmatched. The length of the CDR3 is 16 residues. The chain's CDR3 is CASSQRTSGGYNEQFF. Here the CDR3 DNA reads TGTGCCAGCTCACAGCGGACTAGCGGGGGATACAATGAGCAGTTCTTC.

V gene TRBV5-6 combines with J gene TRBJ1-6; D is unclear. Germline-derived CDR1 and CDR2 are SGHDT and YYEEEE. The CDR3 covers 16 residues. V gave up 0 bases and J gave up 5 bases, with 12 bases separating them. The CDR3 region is CASSLGPEADNSPLHF. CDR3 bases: TGTGCCAGCAGCTTGGGGCCGGAAGCGGATAATTCACCCCTCCACTTT.

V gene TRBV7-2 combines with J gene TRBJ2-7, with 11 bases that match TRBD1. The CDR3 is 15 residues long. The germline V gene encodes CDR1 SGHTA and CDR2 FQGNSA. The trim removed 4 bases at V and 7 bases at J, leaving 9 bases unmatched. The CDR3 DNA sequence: TGTGCCAGCAGCTCCAGGACAGGGGGCCTATGGGAGCAGTACTTC. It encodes CASSSRTGGLWEQYF.

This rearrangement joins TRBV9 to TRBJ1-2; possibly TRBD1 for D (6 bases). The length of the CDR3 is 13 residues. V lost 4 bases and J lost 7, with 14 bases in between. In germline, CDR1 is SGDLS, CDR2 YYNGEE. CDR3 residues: CASSQDSGVGYTF. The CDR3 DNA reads TGTGCCAGCAGCCAGGACAGCGGAGTTGGCTACACCTTC. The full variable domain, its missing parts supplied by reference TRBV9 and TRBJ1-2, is DSGVTQTPKHLITATGQRVTLRCSPRSGDLSVYWYQQSLDQGLQFLIQYYNGEERAKGNILERFSAQQFPDLHSELNLSSLELGDSALYFCASSQDSGVGYTFGSGTRLTVV.

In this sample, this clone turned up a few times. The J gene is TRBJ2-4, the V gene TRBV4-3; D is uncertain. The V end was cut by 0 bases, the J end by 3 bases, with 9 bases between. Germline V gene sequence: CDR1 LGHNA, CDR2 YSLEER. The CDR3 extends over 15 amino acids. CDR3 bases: TGCGCCAGCAGCCAAGATGGTCAGGACAAAAACATTCAGTACTTC. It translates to CASSQDGQDKNIQYF.

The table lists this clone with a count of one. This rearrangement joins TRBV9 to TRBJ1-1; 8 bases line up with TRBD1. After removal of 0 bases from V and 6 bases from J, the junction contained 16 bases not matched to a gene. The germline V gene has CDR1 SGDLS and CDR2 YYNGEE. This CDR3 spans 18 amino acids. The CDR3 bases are TGTGCCAGCAGCGTAGTAGGAACAGGGGGGAAGGAAATCGCTGAAGCTTTCTTT. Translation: CASSVVGTGGKEIAEAFF.

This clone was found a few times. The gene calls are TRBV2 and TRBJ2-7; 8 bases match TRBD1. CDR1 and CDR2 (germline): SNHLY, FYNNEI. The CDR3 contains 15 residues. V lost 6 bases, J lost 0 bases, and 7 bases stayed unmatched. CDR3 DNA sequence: TGTGCCAGCAGCCGGGGACAGGCAACCTCCTACGAGCAGTACTTC. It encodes CASSRGQATSYEQYF.

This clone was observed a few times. The CDR3 here is CASSLNVPQETQYF. In DNA form, the CDR3 reads TGCGCCAGCAGCTTAAATGTCCCACAAGAGACCCAGTACTTC. The rearrangement uses TRBV5-1 and TRBJ2-5; D gene unclear. CDR3 size: 14 residues. Trimming cost V 2 bases and J 2 bases, with 10 bases left between them. CDR1 SGHRS and CDR2 YFSETQ come from the germline V gene. Full variable domain (outside the CDR3, taken from reference TRBV5-1 and TRBJ2-5): KAGVTQTPRYLIKTRGQQVTLSCSPISGHRSVSWYQQTPGQGLQFLFEYFSETQRNKGNFPGRFSGRQFSNSRSEMNVSTLELGDSALYLCASSLNVPQETQYFGPGTRLLVL.